A single sample is the source of the 22 T cell receptor beta chains below, sequenced in a study of T cells in Graves' hyperthyroidism and ophthalmopathy. Authors of the study amplified TCR beta CDR3 regions from RNA transcripts. When the TCR CDR3 underwent first-round RT-PCR, the HTBI primer set was used. TCRdb itself ran the multiplex PCR reads through MiXCR, one entry per CDR3 protein. The sample holds around 300,000 distinct CDR3 sequences, roughly 15% seen once. The specimen was blood. These receptor sequences come from a woman between 35 and 50 years old with Graves' hyperthyroidism.

On this clonotype: A read error is possible here, since a much larger clone lies one base away. V usage is TRBV5-1 and J usage is TRBJ1-6, with D perhaps matching TRBD1 (6 bases). The CDR3 is made up of 14 amino acids. Germline CDR1 SGHRS, CDR2 YFSETQ. Trimming shortened V by 6 bases and J by 6 bases, and 13 bases separated the two germline ends. The CDR3 DNA reads as TGCGCCAGCAACTCCAGGGGTTCTAATTCACCCCTCCACTTT. It encodes CASNSRGSNSPLHF.

This clonotype was recorded at least ten times. A read error is possible here, since a much larger clone lies one base away. The V call is TRBV6-1, the J call TRBJ1-1; D is perhaps TRBD1 (5 bases). The CDR3 is 15 amino acids. V was clipped by 7 bases and J by 3 bases, with 18 bases between them. Looked up from germline, CDR1 is MNHNS and CDR2 is SASEGT. The CDR3 bases are TGTGCCAGCAATCCGACCTGGGGGTCTGACACTGAAGCTTTCTTT. Protein product: CASNPTWGSDTEAFF.

In its sample, this clonotype was seen many times. This chain links TRBV6-5 with TRBJ2-1; no firm D call. Trimming cost V 3 bases and J 3 bases, with 3 bases left between them. CDR3 size: 12 residues. The germline gives CDR1 MNHEY, CDR2 SVGAGI. This CDR3 is CASSYNYNEQFF. In DNA, the CDR3 is TGTGCCAGCAGTTATAACTACAATGAGCAGTTCTTC.

This clonotype was counted at least ten times. The chain joins TRBV20-1 to TRBJ1-2; TRBD1 matches at 11 bases. This CDR3 has 14 residues. Trimming at V came to 3 bases and at J to 6 bases, leaving 6 bases not matched to a gene. Germline lookup yields CDR1 DFQATT and CDR2 SNEGSKA (reference sequence). CDR3 nucleotides: TGCAGTGCTAGGCCCGGGACAGGGGGGCATGGCTACACCTTC. Translated: CSARPGTGGHGYTF.

This clonotype was detected a few times. This may stem from a read error, because a much larger clone lies one nucleotide away. CDR3 residues: CAISESDSLNYGYTF. CDR3 coding DNA: TGTGCCATCAGTGAGTCGGACAGCCTAAACTATGGCTACACCTTC. The J gene is TRBJ1-2, the V gene TRBV10-3; D is perhaps TRBD1 (6 bases). Germline lookup yields CDR1 ENHRY and CDR2 SYGVKD. The CDR3 sequence is 15 residues long. The germline V and J ends were trimmed by 0 bases and 2 bases, with 10 bases remaining between them.

This clonotype was recorded at least ten times. The rearrangement uses TRBV2 and TRBJ2-7; unclear D gene. Deletions cut 5 bases from V and 2 bases from J, with 7 bases between. The CDR3 spans 12 residues. The V gene's germline CDR1 is SNHLY and CDR2 FYNNEI. This chain's CDR3 is CASSNWPYEQYF. DNA for the CDR3: TGTGCCAGCAGTAACTGGCCCTACGAGCAGTACTTC.

This clonotype was found many times. J is TRBJ1-3 and V is TRBV5-6; 7 positions agree with TRBD1. The CDR3 has 15 residues. The J segment lost 4 bases and the V segment lost 3 bases, leaving 7 bases of the junction unmatched. CDR1 is SGHDT, CDR2 YYEEEE, per germline. The CDR3 loop is CASSYLTGSGNTIYF. CDR3 DNA sequence: TGTGCCAGCAGCTACCTGACAGGGAGCGGAAACACCATATATTTT.

This clonotype appeared many times. J is TRBJ2-3 and V is TRBV7-8; TRBD2 is a possible D gene (6 bases). Trimming removed 5 bases at V and 0 bases at J, with 15 bases between. Looked up from germline, CDR1 is SGHVS and CDR2 is FQNEAQ. This CDR3 has 16 amino acids. The CDR3 bases are TGTGCCAGCAGCCAACCCGGGACTCTAAGCACAGATACGCAGTATTTT. The encoded protein is CASSQPGTLSTDTQYF.

In its sample, this clonotype was seen a few times. A read error may be the cause here, since a much bigger clone is one base away. CDR3 in DNA: TGTGCCAGCAGTACCCCGCGGGGAGGCAATCAGCCCCAGCATTTT. Amino acids: CASSTPRGGNQPQHF. V gene TRBV28 combines with J gene TRBJ1-5; D ambiguous. The CDR3 covers 15 residues. V was shortened by 5 bases and J by 2 bases, with 13 bases between the two germline ends. Germline V gene sequence: CDR1 MDHEN, CDR2 SYDVKM. Together with reference TRBV28 and TRBJ1-5, the CDR3 gives the full variable domain: DVKVTQSSRYLVKRTGEKVFLECVQDMDHENMFWYRQDPGLGLRLIYFSYDVKMKEKGDIPEGYSVSREKKERFSLILESASTNQTSMYLCASSTPRGGNQPQHFGDGTRLSIL.

The V gene is TRBV25-1, the J gene TRBJ2-1; D perhaps matches TRBD2 (6 bases). The V gene's germline CDR1 is MGHDK and CDR2 SYGVNS. The CDR3 loop spans 13 amino acids. The V end lost 3 bases, the J end lost 5 bases, and 8 bases lay between the germline ends. CDR3 loop: CASSEGRNNEQFF. The CDR3 DNA reads as TGTGCCAGCAGTGAGGGGAGGAACAATGAGCAGTTCTTC. Combining the CDR3 with reference TRBV25-1 and TRBJ2-1 gives the whole variable domain EADIYQTPRYLVIGTGKKITLECSQTMGHDKMYWYQQDPGMELHLIHYSYGVNSTEKGDLSSESTVSRIRTEHFPLTLESARPSHTSQYLCASSEGRNNEQFFGPGTRLTVL.

The chain is built from TRBV7-9 and TRBJ1-2; 7 nucleotides align to TRBD1. Unmatched junction bases numbered 6, after V lost 6 bases and J lost 8 bases. The CDR3 spans 12 residues. CDR1 is SEHNR, CDR2 FQNEAQ, per germline (reference sequence). The CDR3 here is CASRTGMDGYTF. DNA for the CDR3: TGTGCCAGCAGGACAGGGATGGACGGCTACACCTTC.

J is TRBJ2-7 and V is TRBV6-1, with a weak D call TRBD1 (5 bases). Trimming took 3 bases from V and 3 from J, leaving 9 bases between them. Germline CDR1 is MNHNS and CDR2 is SASEGT. The CDR3 totals 13 residues. This CDR3 reads CASSDSRDYEQYF. CDR3 nucleotides: TGTGCCAGCAGTGACAGCAGGGACTACGAGCAGTACTTC.

V and J are TRBV9 and TRBJ2-7; possibly TRBD2 for D (6 bases). The CDR3 has 15 amino acids. V lost 0 bases, J lost 5 bases, and 15 bases lay in between. The germline CDR1 and CDR2 sequences are SGDLS and YYNGEE. The CDR3 coding sequence is TGTGCCAGCAGCGTAGCTCCCTTAGGAGGGGACGAGCAGTACTTC. It codes for CASSVAPLGGDEQYF.

The sample holds a few counts of this clonotype. The chain couples TRBV20-1 to TRBJ2-1, with 9 bases lining up with TRBD1. The CDR3 is made up of 13 amino acids. The ends lost 5 bases at V and 5 bases at J; junction bases unmatched: 4. In germline, CDR1 is DFQATT, CDR2 SNEGSKA (reference sequence). DNA of the CDR3: TGCAGTGCTCGGACAGGGGTCGACAATGAGCAGTTCTTC. It codes for CSARTGVDNEQFF.

For this clonotype: A much larger clone is a single base away; this may be a read error. The chain employs TRBV28 and TRBJ1-4; no reliable D call. Germline CDR1 MDHEN, CDR2 SYDVKM. The CDR3 totals 13 residues. The CDR3 here is CTSSRAGNEKLFF. DNA of the CDR3: TGTACCAGCTCCCGGGCGGGAAATGAAAAACTGTTTTTT. Full variable domain (remainder filled in from reference TRBV28 and TRBJ1-4): DVKVTQSSRYLVKRTGEKVFLECVQDMDHENMFWYRQDPGLGLRLIYFSYDVKMKEKGDIPEGYSVSREKKERFSLILESASTNQTSMYLCTSSRAGNEKLFFGSGTQLSVL.

The J gene is TRBJ2-2, the V gene TRBV7-9; D remains unclear. Trimming pared 0 bases from V and 8 bases from J, leaving 7 bases between. The CDR3 totals 13 residues. Germline lookup yields CDR1 SEHNR and CDR2 FQNEAQ (reference sequence). The CDR3 DNA reads TGTGCCAGCAGCTTAGCTATTGTGGGGGAGCTGTTTTTT. This encodes CASSLAIVGELFF. The whole variable domain, filled in from reference TRBV7-9 and TRBJ2-2, reads DTGVSQNPRHKITKRGQNVTFRCDPISEHNRLYWYRQTLGQGPEFLTYFQNEAQLEKSRLLSDRFSAERPKGSFSTLEIQRTEQGDSAMYLCASSLAIVGELFFGEGSRLTVL.

A remark on this clonotype: A read error may explain this, as a much larger clone is one base away. The DNA of the CDR3 is TGTGCCAGCGGCTTCCTAGCGGGAGACTCCGAGCAGTACTTC. This gives the protein CASGFLAGDSEQYF. The V gene is TRBV6-1, the J gene TRBJ2-7, with TRBD2 matching 10 bases. This CDR3 contains 14 residues. The J segment lost 6 bases and the V segment lost 8 bases, leaving 10 bases of the junction unmatched. Per the germline V gene, CDR1 is MNHNS and CDR2 is SASEGT.

Notes on this clonotype: A single base separates this from a much larger clone, so it may be a read error. This chain links TRBV11-3 with TRBJ2-3; TRBD2 is a possible D gene (5 bases). Germline V gene lookup returns CDR1 SGHNT and CDR2 YENEEA. V lost 0 bases, J lost 11 bases, and 12 bases lay in between. This CDR3 is built from 13 residues. The CDR3 region is CASSLEGSTQQYF. The CDR3 DNA reads TGTGCCAGCAGCTTAGAGGGGAGCACCCAGCAGTATTTT.

Comment on this clonotype: One junction end disagrees with the germline gene, perhaps due to a read error. The rearrangement joins TRBV20-1 to TRBJ2-1, with 9 nucleotides matching TRBD2. The CDR3 has 18 residues. Per the germline V gene, CDR1 is DFQATT and CDR2 is SNEGSKA (reference sequence). CDR3 DNA: TGCAGTGCCAAAAGTAGCGGGAGTCCAACCTCTTCCTACAATGACCAGTTCTTC. Amino acids: CSAKSSGSPTSSYNDQFF.

The genes are TRBV12-3 or TRBV12-4 and TRBJ2-5, with 14 bases aligning to TRBD2. Trimming at V came to 5 bases and at J to 1 base, leaving 6 bases not matched to a gene. The CDR3 spans 17 residues. The CDR3: CASSPGLAGAIQETQYF. The DNA of the CDR3 is TGTGCCAGCAGTCCGGGACTAGCGGGAGCTATCCAAGAGACCCAGTACTTC.

This clonotype has ten or more counts. The chain is built from TRBV6-1 and TRBJ1-5, with D possibly being TRBD1 (5 bases). Per the germline V gene, CDR1 is MNHNS and CDR2 is SASEGT. Trimming pared 6 bases from V and 4 bases from J, leaving 13 bases between. The CDR3 extends over 14 amino acids. Written as DNA, the CDR3 is TGTGCCAGCAGGCCGGGACCGACTAATCAGCCCCAGCATTTT. Protein sequence: CASRPGPTNQPQHF.

This clonotype occurred many times. The V gene is TRBV7-9, the J gene TRBJ2-5; D is tentatively TRBD1 or TRBD2 (6 bases each). The V and J ends lost 6 bases and 3 bases respectively, with 14 bases between them. The CDR3 extends over 14 amino acids. Germline V CDR1 and CDR2: SEHNR, FQNEAQ (reference sequence). The CDR3 loop is CASRAGQREETQYF. The CDR3 DNA sequence: TGTGCCAGCAGGGCAGGACAGCGGGAAGAGACCCAGTACTTC.